This note documents a single TCR beta chain sequence. The data derive from a study of shared clonotypes between healthy human individuals. The assay was carried out at the deep level. Methods used by the authors: Junction-only immunoSEQ data arrived without quality scores, meaning filtering differed. Generated by immunoSEQ multiplex PCR, the TCRdb table keeps only in-frame clones and is missing some. That table supplies the V and J calls and clone size; D and trimming were determined from the DNA. Here the sample spans 450,000 to 600,000 clones, 70% to 85% being singletons. Specimen: PBMCs. This clonotype originated in a woman aged 40 to 55 in good health. Some clones in this sample may be carry-over from other donors' samples.

CDR3 coding DNA: TGTGCCAGCAGTTTATTACTAGCGGGAGGGGTAACAGATACGCAGTATTTT. Its translation: CASSLLLAGGVTDTQYF. The chain has TRBV28 and TRBJ2-3, with 13 bases that match TRBD2. Trimming at V came to 1 base and at J to 3 bases, leaving 4 bases not matched to a gene. CDR3 length: 17 residues. Germline loops: CDR1 MDHEN, CDR2 SYDVKM.